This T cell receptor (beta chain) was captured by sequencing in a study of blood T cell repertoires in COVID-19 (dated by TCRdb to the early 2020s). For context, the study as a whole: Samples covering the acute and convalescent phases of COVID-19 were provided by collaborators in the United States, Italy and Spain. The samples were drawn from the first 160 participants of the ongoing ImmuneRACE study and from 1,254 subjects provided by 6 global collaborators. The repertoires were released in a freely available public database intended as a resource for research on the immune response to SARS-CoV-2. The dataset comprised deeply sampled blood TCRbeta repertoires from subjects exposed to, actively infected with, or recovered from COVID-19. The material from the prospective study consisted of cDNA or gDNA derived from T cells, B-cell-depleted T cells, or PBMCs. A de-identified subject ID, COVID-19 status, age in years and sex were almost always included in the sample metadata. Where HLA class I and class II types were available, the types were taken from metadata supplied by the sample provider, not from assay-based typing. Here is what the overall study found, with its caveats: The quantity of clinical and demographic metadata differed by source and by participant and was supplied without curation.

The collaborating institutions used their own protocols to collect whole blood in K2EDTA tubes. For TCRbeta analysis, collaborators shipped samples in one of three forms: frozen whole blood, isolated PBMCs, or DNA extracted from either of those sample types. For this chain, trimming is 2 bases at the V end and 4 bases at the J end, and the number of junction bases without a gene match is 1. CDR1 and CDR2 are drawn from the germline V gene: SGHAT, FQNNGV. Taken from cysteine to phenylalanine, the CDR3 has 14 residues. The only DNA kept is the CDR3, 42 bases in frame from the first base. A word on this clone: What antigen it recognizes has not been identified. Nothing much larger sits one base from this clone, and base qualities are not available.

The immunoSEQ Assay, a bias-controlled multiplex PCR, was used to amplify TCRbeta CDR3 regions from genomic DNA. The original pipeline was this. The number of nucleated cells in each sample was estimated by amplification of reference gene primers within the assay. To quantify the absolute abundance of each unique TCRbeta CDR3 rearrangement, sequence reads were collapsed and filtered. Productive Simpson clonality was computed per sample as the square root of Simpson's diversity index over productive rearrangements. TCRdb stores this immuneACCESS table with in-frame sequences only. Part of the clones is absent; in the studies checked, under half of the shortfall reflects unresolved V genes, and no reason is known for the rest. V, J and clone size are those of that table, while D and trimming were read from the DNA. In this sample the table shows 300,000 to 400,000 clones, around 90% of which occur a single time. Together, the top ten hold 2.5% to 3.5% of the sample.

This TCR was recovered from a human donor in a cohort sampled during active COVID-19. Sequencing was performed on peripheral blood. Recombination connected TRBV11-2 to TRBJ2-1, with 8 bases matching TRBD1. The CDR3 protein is CASSLRQGYNEQFF. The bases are TGTGCCAGCAGCTTACGACAGGGGTACAATGAGCAGTTCTTC.